A single sample is the source of the 9 T cell receptor beta chains below, sequenced in a study of monozygotic twins with inflammatory bowel disease. From its re-call of the 5' RACE reads, TCRdb lists each CDR3 protein once, without DNA. The sample totals about 330,000 distinct CDR3 sequences. The sample was blood. Source of these receptors: a human donor with ulcerative colitis or Crohn's disease, or a healthy co-twin of an affected twin (not recorded which).

The genes are TRBV20-1 and TRBJ2-1; lacking DNA, the TRBD2 call made by TCRdb goes unchecked. Per the germline V gene, CDR1 is DFQATT and CDR2 is SNEGSKA (reference sequence). The CDR3 covers 14 residues. This CDR3 is CSAVPSGGFNEQFF.

The chain carries TRBV7-2 and TRBJ2-7. The germline CDR1 and CDR2 sequences are SGHTA and FQGNSA. This CDR3 has 15 amino acids. CDR3 residues: CTSSLLLRGTYEQYF.

The genes are TRBV7-9 and TRBJ1-5; TCRdb's D call of TRBD1 is untestable without DNA. Germline CDR1 SEHNR, CDR2 FQNEAQ (reference sequence). The CDR3 loop spans 17 amino acids. CDR3 loop: CASSLADGQGSHQPQHF.

CDR3: CASSISFQQPQHF. V gene TRBV19 combines with J gene TRBJ1-5. Germline CDR1 reads LNHDA; CDR2 reads SQIVND (reference sequence). The CDR3 consists of 13 residues.

The gene calls are TRBV12-3 or TRBV12-4 and TRBJ2-1; TCRdb's D gene call, TRBD1, goes unchecked for lack of DNA. The CDR3 runs to 15 residues. CDR3 loop: CASSLGGASYNEQFF.

The chain has TRBV11-2 and TRBJ2-7; there is no DNA to check the TCRdb D call of TRBD2. This CDR3 has 17 residues. CDR1 and CDR2 from the germline V gene are SGHAT and FQNNGV. The CDR3 is CASSLEWGEGLIYEQYF.

The gene calls are TRBV20-1 and TRBJ1-6; TCRdb designates TRBD1, a call that cannot be tested without DNA. Germline V gene lookup returns CDR1 DFQATT and CDR2 SNEGSKA (reference sequence). The length of the CDR3 is 17 residues. The chain's CDR3 is CSARLAGDSSYNSPLHF.

This chain links TRBV7-9 with TRBJ1-1; TCRdb names TRBD1, which stays unverified in the absence of DNA. Germline V gene data show CDR1 as SEHNR and CDR2 as FQNEAQ (reference sequence). This CDR3 has 12 amino acids. CDR3 region: CASTPTSRQAFF. The full variable domain, its missing parts supplied by reference TRBV7-9 and TRBJ1-1, is DTGVSQNPRHKITKRGQNVTFRCDPISEHNRLYWYRQTLGQGPEFLTYFQNEAQLEKSRLLSDRFSAERPKGSFSTLEIQRTEQGDSAMYLCASTPTSRQAFFGQGTRLTVV.

V is TRBV5-6 and J is TRBJ2-7; the TCRdb call, TRBD2, lacks DNA for checking. Looked up from germline, CDR1 is SGHDT and CDR2 is YYEEEE. The CDR3 totals 15 residues. CDR3: CASSGVSGGAYEQYF. Full variable domain (outside the CDR3, taken from reference TRBV5-6 and TRBJ2-7): DAGVTQSPTHLIKTRGQQVTLRCSPKSGHDTVSWYQQALGQGPQFIFQYYEEEERQRGNFPDRFSGHQFPNYSSELNVNALLLGDSALYLCASSGVSGGAYEQYFGPGTRLTVT.